One and the same sample provided the 6 T cell receptor beta chains below, sequenced in a study of cytomegalovirus exposure and HLA in healthy donors. The protocol was immunoSEQ multiplex PCR, while the TCRdb copy is restricted to in-frame clones and leaves out a portion. The table shows over 70,000 clones, with around 94% occurring only once. The sequencing input was PBMCs. These receptors all stem from a woman between 18 and 30 years old in good health and CMV-seronegative.

The chain recombines TRBV28 with TRBJ1-2, with D maybe TRBD1 (5 bases). Germline values: CDR1 MDHEN, CDR2 SYDVKM. The CDR3 is made up of 17 amino acids. V gave up 3 bases and J gave up 4 bases, with 21 bases separating them. The CDR3 DNA reads TGTGCCAGCAGTTTCCACCTGGAAGGGACTAGGATCTATGGCTACACCTTC. Translated: CASSFHLEGTRIYGYTF.

CDR3 in DNA: TGTGCCAGCAGCTTCCGGGAAGGGGGCTACACCTTC. Translation: CASSFREGGYTF. The V call is TRBV7-2, the J call TRBJ1-2, with unresolved D. The CDR3 sequence is 12 residues long. Between the trimmed V and J ends, which lost 3 bases and 8 bases, there was a span of 10 bases. Germline V CDR1 and CDR2: SGHTA, FQGNSA.

A few counts support this clone. The V call is TRBV6-1, the J call TRBJ1-4, with a tentative D call TRBD1 (6 bases). Between the trimmed V and J ends, which lost 2 bases and 7 bases, there was a span of 11 bases. The CDR3 runs to 14 residues. CDR1 is MNHNS, CDR2 SASEGT, per germline. The CDR3 DNA reads TGTGCCAGCAGTGAAAAGGGGGGGATTGAAAAACTGTTTTTT. Encoded protein: CASSEKGGIEKLFF.

The chain links TRBV27 to TRBJ2-7, with D possibly matching TRBD1 (5 bases). The germline V gene has CDR1 MNHEY and CDR2 SMNVEV (reference sequence). The CDR3 has 13 residues. V was cut by 5 bases and J by 5 bases, with 13 bases left in between. CDR3 residues: CASSTSRVDEQYF. The CDR3 DNA reads as TGTGCCAGCAGTACCTCCAGGGTAGACGAGCAGTACTTC.

About this clone: Sequence at one end of the junction differs from germline and may be a read error. The rearrangement links TRBV7-7 to TRBJ2-1; 8 bases agree with TRBD2. CDR3 length equals 15 residues. In germline, CDR1 is SSHAT, CDR2 FNYEAQ (reference sequence). CDR3 loop: CASSLERGNNNEQFF. The CDR3 DNA sequence: TGTGCTAGCAGCTTAGAGCGGGGGAACAACAATGAGCAGTTCTTC.

V is TRBV18 and J is TRBJ2-3; 11 bases fit TRBD1. This CDR3 region has 15 residues. Germline V CDR1 and CDR2: KGHSH, LQKENI. Trimming took 5 bases from V and 8 from J; bases not matched to a gene: 9. The CDR3 spells CASSGGQGGHSTQYF. The CDR3 DNA sequence: TGTGCCAGCTCAGGGGGACAGGGGGGGCATTCTACGCAGTATTTT.